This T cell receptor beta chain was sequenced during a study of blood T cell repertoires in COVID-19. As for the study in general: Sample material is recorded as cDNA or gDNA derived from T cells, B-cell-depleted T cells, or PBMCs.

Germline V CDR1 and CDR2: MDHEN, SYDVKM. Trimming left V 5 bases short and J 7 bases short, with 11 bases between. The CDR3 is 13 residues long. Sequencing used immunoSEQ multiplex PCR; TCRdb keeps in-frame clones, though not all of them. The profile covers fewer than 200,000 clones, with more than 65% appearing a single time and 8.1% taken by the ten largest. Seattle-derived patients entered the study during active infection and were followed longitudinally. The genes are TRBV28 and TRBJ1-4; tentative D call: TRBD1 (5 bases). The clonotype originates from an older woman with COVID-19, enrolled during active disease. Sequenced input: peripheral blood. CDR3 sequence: CASSRQLSEKLFF. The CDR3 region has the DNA TGTGCCAGCAGTCGACAGTTGAGTGAAAAACTGTTTTTT.